A selection of T cell receptor beta chains follows, all from one sample in a study of CXCR3-negative and CXCR3-positive naive CD8 T cells. After re-calling the 5' RACE reads, TCRdb lists one entry per CDR3 protein, DNA absent. The sample has some 130,000 distinct CDR3 sequences. The specimen sequenced was naive CXCR3- CD8+ T cells from blood. The receptors derive from a human donor in good health. Some clones in this sample may be carry-over from other donors' samples. Both conserved end residues are part of each CDR3.

j_gene: TRBJ2-7; len: 16; v_gene: TRBV13; CDR3aa: CASSYSTSGSPYEQYF
j_gene: TRBJ2-5; len: 13; v_gene: TRBV19; CDR3aa: CASSMGQGETQYF
j_gene: TRBJ2-7; len: 15; v_gene: TRBV28; CDR3aa: CASTQGGGFSYEQYF
j_gene: TRBJ2-5; len: 16; v_gene: TRBV3-1; CDR3aa: CASSPFDREGQETQYF
j_gene: TRBJ2-2; len: 17; v_gene: TRBV4-1; CDR3aa: CASSRTPLASNTGELFF
j_gene: TRBJ2-7; len: 15; v_gene: TRBV29-1; CDR3aa: CSVELRQGYPYEQYF
j_gene: TRBJ2-1; len: 12; v_gene: TRBV30; CDR3aa: CAWTAGGDEQFF
j_gene: TRBJ1-2; len: 13; v_gene: TRBV19; CDR3aa: CASSLSIPNGYTF
j_gene: TRBJ2-1; len: 15; v_gene: TRBV7-3; CDR3aa: CASSPQDRLANEQFF
j_gene: TRBJ1-4; len: 14; v_gene: TRBV2; CDR3aa: CASAQGVANEKLFF
j_gene: TRBJ1-1; len: 18; v_gene: TRBV12-3/TRBV12-4; CDR3aa: CASSLPPGTGVEDTEAFF
j_gene: TRBJ2-2; len: 14; v_gene: TRBV19; CDR3aa: CASTGLAGAGELFF
j_gene: TRBJ2-3; len: 14; v_gene: TRBV7-8; CDR3aa: CASSLPLNTDTQYF
j_gene: TRBJ1-5; len: 15; v_gene: TRBV5-1; CDR3aa: CASSLLGTANQPQHF
j_gene: TRBJ2-7; len: 13; v_gene: TRBV28; CDR3aa: CASSLYLNAEQYF
j_gene: TRBJ2-1; len: 16; v_gene: TRBV7-8; CDR3aa: CASSYELTSGVDEQFF
j_gene: TRBJ1-2; len: 15; v_gene: TRBV19; CDR3aa: CASSVGTGLNNGYTF
j_gene: TRBJ2-5; len: 13; v_gene: TRBV12-3/TRBV12-4; CDR3aa: CASSFLYQETQYF
j_gene: TRBJ2-2; len: 16; v_gene: TRBV28; CDR3aa: CASRPTSGINTGELFF
j_gene: TRBJ2-7; len: 15; v_gene: TRBV15; CDR3aa: CATSGGGTLGDEQYF
j_gene: TRBJ2-5; len: 17; v_gene: TRBV14; CDR3aa: CASSQEGWSSARETQYF
j_gene: TRBJ2-1; len: 12; v_gene: TRBV28; CDR3aa: CASTDRANEQFF
j_gene: TRBJ2-5; len: 14; v_gene: TRBV29-1; CDR3aa: CSVWDSRSGETQYF
j_gene: TRBJ2-4; len: 17; v_gene: TRBV21-1; CDR3aa: CASSKDPPHPQGQIQYF
j_gene: TRBJ2-3; len: 16; v_gene: TRBV11-1; CDR3aa: CASSRTSGVDTDTQYF
j_gene: TRBJ2-7; len: 14; v_gene: TRBV15; CDR3aa: CATSRDRGSYEQYF
j_gene: TRBJ2-7; len: 13; v_gene: TRBV29-1; CDR3aa: CSARVAGDYEQYF
j_gene: TRBJ2-7; len: 13; v_gene: TRBV15; CDR3aa: CATTGTSLGEQYF
j_gene: TRBJ2-2; len: 15; v_gene: TRBV9; CDR3aa: CASSVRTTNTGELFF
j_gene: TRBJ1-2; len: 15; v_gene: TRBV4-2; CDR3aa: CASSPPTDRGDGYTF
j_gene: TRBJ1-2; len: 14; v_gene: TRBV20-1; CDR3aa: CSARSRTGNYGYTF
j_gene: TRBJ2-2; len: 17; v_gene: TRBV12-5; CDR3aa: CASGLTQGVTYTGELFF
j_gene: TRBJ2-5; len: 15; v_gene: TRBV4-1; CDR3aa: CASSQVDGPQETQYF
j_gene: TRBJ2-1; len: 16; v_gene: TRBV19; CDR3aa: CASSIASRSSYNEQFF
j_gene: TRBJ1-1; len: 15; v_gene: TRBV6-5; CDR3aa: CASSYSTAGNTEAFF
j_gene: TRBJ2-7; len: 16; v_gene: TRBV20-1; CDR3aa: CSARGSGSIFSYEQYF
j_gene: TRBJ2-7; len: 15; v_gene: TRBV28; CDR3aa: CASSFGAESSYEQYF
j_gene: TRBJ1-4; len: 15; v_gene: TRBV27; CDR3aa: CASSTSGTGVEKLFF
j_gene: TRBJ2-5; len: 12; v_gene: TRBV15; CDR3aa: CATSRVQETQYF
j_gene: TRBJ1-1; len: 12; v_gene: TRBV29-1; CDR3aa: CSVPGTNTEAFF
j_gene: TRBJ2-2; len: 15; v_gene: TRBV28; CDR3aa: CASSSNRVYTGELFF
j_gene: TRBJ2-3; len: 14; v_gene: TRBV6-6; CDR3aa: CASSYALSTDTQYF
j_gene: TRBJ2-3; len: 14; v_gene: TRBV7-3; CDR3aa: CASSSLGGTDTQYF
j_gene: TRBJ2-7; len: 13; v_gene: TRBV19; CDR3aa: CASTPGPGNGQYF
j_gene: TRBJ2-7; len: 12; v_gene: TRBV12-3/TRBV12-4; CDR3aa: CASSLIRYEQYF
j_gene: TRBJ2-3; len: 17; v_gene: TRBV7-9; CDR3aa: CASSTWTGTPSTDTQYF
j_gene: TRBJ2-2; len: 14; v_gene: TRBV5-5; CDR3aa: CASRLGGTGGELFF
j_gene: TRBJ2-3; len: 14; v_gene: TRBV19; CDR3aa: CASSMGQSTDTQYF
j_gene: TRBJ2-1; len: 15; v_gene: TRBV7-9; CDR3aa: CASSSRLAGDNEQFF
j_gene: TRBJ2-5; len: 16; v_gene: TRBV11-2; CDR3aa: CASSLWIQGAGETQYF
j_gene: TRBJ1-2; len: 11; v_gene: TRBV29-1; CDR3aa: CSVLTDYGYTF
j_gene: TRBJ2-1; len: 12; v_gene: TRBV5-6; CDR3aa: CASSRDWMKQFF